This T cell receptor beta chain was sequenced for a study of blood T cell repertoires in COVID-19. The wider study: COVID-19 samples collected from the United States, Italy and Spain covered acute and convalescent phases. Sample material is recorded as cDNA or gDNA derived from T cells, B-cell-depleted T cells, or PBMCs.

V gave up 2 bases and J gave up 5 bases; unmatched junction bases: 8. The CDR3 consists of 15 residues. Germline CDR1 SGHRS, CDR2 YFSETQ. TCRdb's table, derived via immunoSEQ multiplex PCR, lists solely in-frame clones and lacks some. The repertoire holds roughly 300,000 clones, 80% to 90% seen once, with about 6.8% in the top ten. V gene TRBV5-1 combines with J gene TRBJ1-1; 8 bases are a match to TRBD1. Source material: peripheral blood. The origin of this receptor is a man aged 18 to 30 who had recovered from COVID-19. CDR3 coding DNA: TGCGCCAGCAGCTTAAGCCTCGACAGGGGTACTGAAGCTTTCTTT. Protein product: CASSLSLDRGTEAFF.